The 2 T cell receptor beta chains in this list originate from one sample, sequenced in a study of T cells in Graves' hyperthyroidism and ophthalmopathy (dated by TCRdb to between 2018 and 2021). Library preparation used multiplex PCR. Sequencing was performed on an Illumina HiSeq 2000. The TCR beta CDR3 regions were amplified from RNA transcripts. A first-round RT-PCR of the TCR CDR3 used the HTBI primer set with the Qiagen OneStep RT-PCR kit. TCRdb's own reprocessing of the public reads used fastp at Q25 and MiXCR and kept productive beta chains. CDR3 protein duplicates are merged, each entry listing the most common genes and DNA. The sample records roughly 200,000 distinct CDR3 sequences, roughly 18% of which are singletons. Around 47% of the sample is taken by the ten largest. The sequencing input was blood. The origin of the receptors is a man aged 35-49 years with Graves' hyperthyroidism.

This clonotype was seen once. An end of the junction differs from the germline gene, which may be a read error. The rearrangement uses TRBV13 and TRBJ2-2, with 7 bases matching TRBD1. The CDR3 is made up of 15 amino acids. CDR1 and CDR2 from the germline V gene are PRHDT and FYEKMQ (reference sequence). CDR3 sequence reads: CANSPGQANTGELFF. Here the CDR3 DNA reads TGTGCCAACAGCCCCGGACAGGCGAACACCGGGGAGCTGTTTTTT.

This clonotype was recorded many times. The chain links TRBV14 to TRBJ2-2, with D perhaps matching TRBD1 or TRBD2 (6 bases each). Trimming removed 2 bases from V and 6 bases from J, with 16 bases in between. Looked up from germline, CDR1 is SGHDN and CDR2 is FVKESK. The CDR3 has 16 amino acids. The CDR3: CASSQWTASVSGELFF. The CDR3, as DNA: TGTGCCAGCAGCCAATGGACAGCTAGCGTTTCCGGGGAGCTGTTTTTT.